Below are 23 T cell receptor beta chains sequenced from a single sample in a study of T cell changes during pregnancy in multiple sclerosis. This table comes from immunoSEQ multiplex PCR, and its TCRdb copy is limited to in-frame clones, with some not included. This sample yields 15,000 to 25,000 clones, of which approximately 90% are seen a single time; about 7.5% belongs to the top ten. The sample in question was CD8+ T cells from peripheral blood mononuclear cells, obtained in the second trimester of pregnancy. The receptors were sampled from a female donor in good health, enrolled as a control in a pregnancy study.

This clone appeared a few times. V is TRBV6-1 and J is TRBJ2-7; 7 bases line up with TRBD1. Losses at the gene ends were 6 bases for V and 3 bases for J; bases not matched to a gene: 11. This CDR3 is built from 15 residues. Germline V lookup: CDR1 MNHNS, CDR2 SASEGT. The CDR3 DNA reads as TGTGCCAGCAGAGATAACAGGGGATCACTCTACGAGCAGTACTTC. Translated, it gives CASRDNRGSLYEQYF.

In its sample, this clone was seen once. The V and J genes are TRBV10-2 and TRBJ1-3; 8 nucleotides line up with TRBD1. The CDR3 has 14 residues. Germline CDR1 is WSHSY and CDR2 is SAAADI. The J segment lost 4 bases and the V segment lost 6 bases, leaving 5 bases of the junction unmatched. The CDR3 loop reads CASRSGGPGNTIYF. The CDR3 coding sequence is TGCGCCAGCAGATCAGGGGGCCCAGGAAACACCATATATTTT.

The genes are TRBV7-3 and TRBJ2-2; tentatively, D is TRBD1 (6 bases). Germline V CDR1 and CDR2: SGHTA, FQGTGA. V was clipped by 11 bases and J by 6 bases, with 19 bases between them. The CDR3 length is 14 residues. The DNA of the CDR3 is TGTGCCTATAGGGGCAGGGGAGACTCCGGGGAGCTGTTTTTT. Protein sequence: CAYRGRGDSGELFF.

V usage is TRBV5-6 and J usage is TRBJ1-3, with 10 bases lining up with TRBD1. Germline CDR1 and CDR2: SGHDT and YYEEEE. V trimming: 2 bases; J trimming: 3 bases; junction bases outside the gene matches: 11. The CDR3 loop spans 18 amino acids. The CDR3 coding sequence is TGTGCCAGCAGCTTTCACCCAAGGACAGGGGGTCTTGGAAACACCATATATTTT. Amino acid sequence: CASSFHPRTGGLGNTIYF.

The CDR3 nucleotides are TGCGCCAACAGACAGGACACCGGGGAGCTGTTTTTT. Protein product: CANRQDTGELFF. V gene TRBV5-1 combines with J gene TRBJ2-2; weak D call: TRBD1 (6 bases). The CDR3 runs 12 residues. Trimming removed 9 bases at V and 3 bases at J, with 9 bases between. The germline CDR1 and CDR2 sequences are SGHRS and YFSETQ.

In its sample, this clone was seen once. The chain recombines TRBV23-1 with TRBJ2-2; possible D gene TRBD1, 5 bases. TRBV23-1 is noted as an ORF with a role that remains uncertain. The V end was cut by 3 bases, the J end by 6 bases, with 11 bases between. The CDR3 is 14 amino acids. The CDR3 reads CASSHQQGAGELFF. The CDR3 DNA sequence: TGCGCCAGCAGTCACCAGCAGGGCGCCGGGGAGCTGTTTTTT.

The chain is built from TRBV2 and TRBJ2-3; D possibly corresponds to TRBD1 (6 bases). Germline loops: CDR1 SNHLY, CDR2 FYNNEI. This CDR3 has 15 amino acids. With 6 bases removed from V and 0 bases from J, the gap between germline ends came to 13 bases. CDR3 sequence: CASSDRRSSTDTQYF. The CDR3 nucleotides read TGTGCCAGCAGCGACAGGAGATCTAGCACAGATACGCAGTATTTT.

This chain links TRBV2 with TRBJ2-2; D is perhaps TRBD2 (5 bases). The CDR3 has 16 amino acids. The germline V gene has CDR1 SNHLY and CDR2 FYNNEI. V was shortened by 8 bases and J by 5 bases, with 21 bases between the two germline ends. CDR3 region: CASGKLGYEVTGELFF. CDR3 sequence (DNA): TGTGCCAGCGGGAAACTAGGGTACGAGGTAACCGGGGAGCTGTTTTTT.

The rearrangement uses TRBV25-1 and TRBJ2-5; D not resolved. CDR1 is MGHDK and CDR2 is SYGVNS in the germline V gene. This CDR3 has 15 residues. The ends were cut back, 2 bases at V and 0 bases at J, with 10 bases in the middle. CDR3 loop: CASSERNWYQETQYF. The CDR3 bases are TGTGCCAGCAGTGAACGAAACTGGTACCAAGAGACCCAGTACTTC.

The J gene is TRBJ2-7, the V gene TRBV28, with TRBD2 matching 7 bases. This CDR3 region has 14 residues. Germline CDR1 MDHEN, CDR2 SYDVKM. V shed 8 bases and J 2 bases; nucleotides not matched to a gene: 9. CDR3 sequence reads: CASSRRGGAYEQYF. Written as DNA, the CDR3 is TGTGCCAGCTCCCGCCGGGGAGGGGCCTACGAGCAGTACTTC. Full variable domain (remainder filled in from reference TRBV28 and TRBJ2-7): DVKVTQSSRYLVKRTGEKVFLECVQDMDHENMFWYRQDPGLGLRLIYFSYDVKMKEKGDIPEGYSVSREKKERFSLILESASTNQTSMYLCASSRRGGAYEQYFGPGTRLTVT.

The chain employs TRBV19 and TRBJ1-2; D remains unclear. The germline gives CDR1 LNHDA, CDR2 SQIVND (reference sequence). The CDR3 is made up of 11 amino acids. Trimming removed 7 bases from V and 6 bases from J, with 9 bases in between. The CDR3 is CASNEVDGYTF. Written as DNA, the CDR3 is TGTGCCAGTAATGAGGTGGATGGCTACACCTTC.

The chain combines TRBV19 with TRBJ2-1, with D tentatively TRBD1 (5 bases). The CDR3 length is 15 residues. V was trimmed by 11 bases and J by 8 bases, leaving 25 bases between them. CDR1 is LNHDA and CDR2 is SQIVND in the germline V gene (reference sequence). The CDR3 sequence is CASNPQARRSHEQFF. As DNA, the CDR3 is TGTGCCTCGAATCCACAGGCTAGGCGGAGCCATGAGCAGTTCTTC. The variable domain in full, completed from reference TRBV19 and TRBJ2-1, reads DGGITQSPKYLFRKEGQNVTLSCEQNLNHDAMYWYRQDPGQGLRLIYYSQIVNDFQKGDIAEGYSVSREKKESFPLTVTSAQKNPTAFYLCASNPQARRSHEQFFGPGTRLTVL.

This chain uses TRBV6-5 with TRBJ2-3, with D possibly being TRBD1 (5 bases). The ends were cut back, 4 bases at V and 0 bases at J, with 8 bases in the middle. The CDR3 length is 14 residues. CDR1 MNHEY and CDR2 SVGAGI come from the germline V gene. The CDR3 sequence is CASSSDRSTDTQYF. For the CDR3, the DNA is TGTGCCAGCAGTTCAGACAGAAGCACAGATACGCAGTATTTT.

The table lists this clone with a count of one. This chain connects TRBV11-1 to TRBJ2-7; 10 bases are shared with TRBD1. The V gene's germline CDR1 is SGHAT and CDR2 FQDESV (reference sequence). V shed 5 bases, J shed 5 bases, and the junction held 6 bases outside the gene matches. The CDR3 runs to 14 residues. As DNA, the CDR3 is TGTGCCAGCAGCCTGGGACAGGGGATCGACGAGCAGTACTTC. It translates to CASSLGQGIDEQYF. Supplemented by reference TRBV11-1 and TRBJ2-7, the full variable domain reads EAEVAQSPRYKITEKSQAVAFWCDPISGHATLYWYRQILGQGPELLVQFQDESVVDDSQLPKDRFSAERLKGVDSTLKIQPAELGDSAMYLCASSLGQGIDEQYFGPGTRLTVT.

V and J are TRBV23-1 and TRBJ2-7; 8 nucleotides agree with TRBD2. TRBV23-1 is an open reading frame, and its role is uncertain. The CDR3 is 16 residues long. The J segment lost 0 bases and the V segment lost 0 bases, leaving 4 bases of the junction unmatched. The CDR3 reads CASSQSWREASYEQYF. CDR3 DNA: TGCGCCAGCAGTCAATCGTGGCGGGAGGCCTCCTACGAGCAGTACTTC.

CDR3 DNA: TGTGCCATCAGCCCCGGGACAGGGATGACCAGGGCCTTCAATGAGCAGTTCTTC. Amino acid sequence: CAISPGTGMTRAFNEQFF. This rearrangement joins TRBV10-3 to TRBJ2-1; 9 nucleotides align to TRBD1. Germline V gives CDR1 ENHRY, CDR2 SYGVKD. V trimming: 6 bases; J trimming: 6 bases; junction bases outside the gene matches: 18. CDR3 length: 18 residues.

The chain carries TRBV10-3 and TRBJ1-1; D gene unclear. Germline values: CDR1 ENHRY, CDR2 SYGVKD. The V and J ends lost 10 bases and 0 bases respectively, with 15 bases between them. This CDR3 region has 14 residues. The CDR3 coding sequence is TGTGCCACCGTCCGCGGGCCGATGAACACTGAAGCTTTCTTT. This codes for CATVRGPMNTEAFF.

The chain recombines TRBV5-6 with TRBJ2-3; 9 bases agree with TRBD1. From germline, CDR1 is SGHDT and CDR2 YYEEEE. The junction had 5 bases not matched to a gene; V was cut back by 4 bases and J by 5 bases. This CDR3 has 14 amino acids. The DNA of the CDR3 is TGTGCCAGCAGCCCTGGACAGGGGTTAGATACGCAGTATTTT. This encodes CASSPGQGLDTQYF.

The chain has TRBV5-6 and TRBJ1-3; 7 nucleotides align to TRBD1. CDR3 length: 15 residues. The ends lost 4 bases at V and 0 bases at J; junction bases unmatched: 4. Germline values: CDR1 SGHDT, CDR2 YYEEEE. The CDR3 DNA reads as TGTGCCAGCAGCAGCAGGGGGAACTCTGGAAACACCATATATTTT. Residues: CASSSRGNSGNTIYF.

This clone was detected only a few times. The chain combines TRBV6-4 with TRBJ2-1, with D maybe TRBD1 (5 bases). Between the trimmed V and J ends, which lost 0 bases and 4 bases, there was a span of 10 bases. The CDR3 is 15 residues long. CDR1 is MRHNA and CDR2 is SNTAGT in the germline V gene. CDR3 bases: TGTGCCAGCAGTGACTCGGGGCAGGAGTACAATGAGCAGTTCTTC. Amino acids: CASSDSGQEYNEQFF.

J is TRBJ1-2 and V is TRBV5-1; D perhaps matches TRBD1 (6 bases). Germline CDR1 is SGHRS and CDR2 is YFSETQ. V was pared by 0 bases and J by 8 bases, with 17 bases between. The CDR3 extends over 15 amino acids. The CDR3 DNA sequence: TGCGCCAGCAGCTTGGCGTCGGGGGGCGCCGGGGGCTACACCTTC. Translating it yields CASSLASGGAGGYTF.

This clone was seen only once. The J gene is TRBJ1-3, the V gene TRBV5-4, with TRBD1 matching 9 bases. This CDR3 spans 15 amino acids. Trimming at V came to 2 bases and at J to 1 base, leaving 1 base not matched to a gene. Germline CDR1 reads SGHNT; CDR2 reads YYREEE (reference sequence). CDR3 bases: TGTGCCAGCAGCTTAGACAGGGGGTCTGGAAACACCATATATTTT. Protein sequence: CASSLDRGSGNTIYF.

The V gene is TRBV5-6, the J gene TRBJ1-2; the D is unclear. The V and J ends lost 5 bases and 4 bases respectively, with 9 bases between them. This CDR3 is 12 amino acids long. Germline assignment: CDR1 SGHDT and CDR2 YYEEEE. The CDR3 sequence is CASRQFTYGYTF. DNA for the CDR3: TGTGCCAGCAGACAATTTACCTATGGCTACACCTTC.